These 14 T cell receptor beta chains came from one sample sequenced in a study of blood T cell repertoires in COVID-19. Produced via immunoSEQ multiplex PCR; TCRdb's table is partial and in-frame only. Of about 270,000 clones in the sample, 75% to 90% are singletons; the top ten hold under 2.5%. The sample consisted of PBMCs or T cells enriched from blood (not recorded which). All receptors derive from a woman younger than 35 who had recovered from COVID-19.

The chain uses TRBV10-1 and TRBJ1-4; possible D gene TRBD1, 5 bases. Germline CDR1 is WNHNN and CDR2 is SYGVQD (reference sequence). Trimming took 4 bases from V and 10 from J, leaving 13 bases between them. The length of the CDR3 is 13 residues. CDR3 DNA sequence: TGCGCCAGCAGTGGAACAGGTTTGGGAAAACTGTTTTTT. The encoded protein is CASSGTGLGKLFF.

V usage is TRBV5-1 and J usage is TRBJ1-1; 7 nucleotides line up with TRBD1. Trimming at V came to 0 bases and at J to 11 bases, leaving 10 bases not matched to a gene. This CDR3 is built from 14 residues. Looked up from germline, CDR1 is SGHRS and CDR2 is YFSETQ. CDR3 bases: TGCGCCAGCAGCTTGGACAGGGGCCACGGAGACGCTTTCTTT. It translates to CASSLDRGHGDAFF.

The chain combines TRBV10-3 with TRBJ1-4; maybe TRBD1 (6 bases). This CDR3 has 13 amino acids. The germline V gene encodes CDR1 ENHRY and CDR2 SYGVKD. The V end lost 8 bases, the J end lost 7 bases, and 14 bases lay between the germline ends. The DNA for the CDR3 is TGTGCCATCGCCCCAGGGGTCGGTGAAAAACTGTTTTTT. Translation gives CAIAPGVGEKLFF.

The V gene is TRBV7-9, the J gene TRBJ1-5; D is undetermined. CDR3 length: 18 amino acids. Trimming left V 1 base short and J 0 bases short, with 16 bases between. Germline V CDR1 and CDR2: SEHNR, FQNEAQ (reference sequence). CDR3 nucleotide sequence: TGTGCCAGCAGCTTAGTGCGAGGCGGCCAATTTAGCAATCAGCCCCAGCATTTT. Its translation is CASSLVRGGQFSNQPQHF.

V gene TRBV11-3 combines with J gene TRBJ1-3; 9 bases line up with TRBD1. CDR1 SGHNT and CDR2 YENEEA come from the germline V gene. Trimming cost V 1 base and J 1 base; bases outside gene matches: 5. CDR3 length: 17 amino acids. CDR3 DNA: TGTGCCAGCAGCTTAGGTGCCGACAGGGGGTCTGGAAACACCATATATTTT. Protein sequence: CASSLGADRGSGNTIYF.

The rearrangement uses TRBV4-2 and TRBJ1-1; TRBD1 is a possible D gene (5 bases). V lost 0 bases and J 5 bases, leaving 13 bases between the germline ends. This CDR3 region has 15 residues. The germline gives CDR1 LGHNA, CDR2 YNFKEQ. The CDR3 nucleotides are TGTGCCAGCAGCCAAGATCTTTTCGGGGGGACTGAAGCTTTCTTT. As protein: CASSQDLFGGTEAFF.

The chain has TRBV19 and TRBJ1-4; D is unresolved. The germline gives CDR1 LNHDA, CDR2 SQIVND (reference sequence). The CDR3 contains 16 residues. V lost 5 bases and J lost 8, with 21 bases in between. CDR3 nucleotide sequence: TGTGCCAGTAGTGGACCAACGTGGGGTCGGGGAGAAAAACTGTTTTTT. Translated: CASSGPTWGRGEKLFF.

This clone was seen just once. The V and J genes are TRBV11-3 and TRBJ2-5; 7 bases align to TRBD2. After removal of 4 bases from V and 3 bases from J, the junction contained 5 bases not matched to a gene. This CDR3 has 14 residues. Germline V lookup: CDR1 SGHNT, CDR2 YENEEA. The CDR3 spells CASSSQRGEETQYF. CDR3 sequence (DNA): TGTGCCAGCAGCTCCCAGCGGGGCGAAGAGACCCAGTACTTC.

V and J are TRBV25-1 and TRBJ1-2; possible D gene TRBD1, 6 bases. Trimming took off 4 bases at V and 4 bases at J, with 16 bases between the two ends. From germline, CDR1 is MGHDK and CDR2 SYGVNS. The CDR3 contains 15 residues. Here the CDR3 DNA reads TGTGCCAGCAGTGCCGGGGGGCGGGGAGTCTATGGCTACACCTTC. It encodes CASSAGGRGVYGYTF.

The V and J genes are TRBV27 and TRBJ2-6, with 9 bases fitting TRBD1. V lost 5 bases to trimming and J lost 1 base; unmatched junction nucleotides: 9. The length of the CDR3 is 18 residues. Germline CDR1 MNHEY, CDR2 SMNVEV (reference sequence). The CDR3 region is CASSPRTGEKSGANVLTF. The DNA for the CDR3 is TGTGCCAGCAGTCCCCGGACAGGGGAAAAGTCTGGGGCCAACGTCCTGACTTTC. Combining the CDR3 with reference TRBV27 and TRBJ2-6 gives the whole variable domain EAQVTQNPRYLITVTGKKLTVTCSQNMNHEYMSWYRQDPGLGLRQIYYSMNVEVTDKGDVPEGYKVSRKEKRNFPLILESPSPNQTSLYFCASSPRTGEKSGANVLTFGAGSRLTVL.

The chain is built from TRBV5-1 and TRBJ2-2, with D unresolved. Germline V gives CDR1 SGHRS, CDR2 YFSETQ. V was clipped by 1 base and J by 2 bases, with 9 bases between them. This CDR3 is 15 amino acids long. The DNA of the CDR3 is TGCGCCAGCAGCTTGACAGTCAGCAACACCGGGGAGCTGTTTTTT. Encoded protein: CASSLTVSNTGELFF.

The chain joins TRBV2 to TRBJ1-5; D may be TRBD1 (6 bases). The CDR3 consists of 14 residues. Germline V gene lookup returns CDR1 SNHLY and CDR2 FYNNEI. Trimming took 4 bases from V and 1 from J, leaving 8 bases between them. The CDR3 here is CASSVGASNQPQHF. CDR3 bases: TGTGCCAGCAGTGTGGGGGCAAGCAATCAGCCCCAGCATTTT.

The rearrangement links TRBV7-2 to TRBJ2-5, with a weak D call TRBD2 (6 bases). The germline V gene has CDR1 SGHTA and CDR2 FQGNSA. The CDR3 runs 16 residues. Trimming pared 1 base from V and 5 bases from J, leaving 17 bases between. In DNA, the CDR3 is TGTGCCAGCAGCTTAGTCGGAGGGCCGGAGCTGGAGACCCAGTACTTC. It yields the protein CASSLVGGPELETQYF.

The chain uses TRBV28 and TRBJ2-4; possible D gene TRBD1, 6 bases. Germline-derived CDR1 and CDR2 are MDHEN and SYDVKM. The CDR3 loop spans 15 amino acids. The germline V and J ends were trimmed by 7 bases and 8 bases, with 21 bases remaining between them. The CDR3 bases are TGTGCCAGCACTCTTGCAGGGGTTTCTCGAGACATTCAGTACTTC. As protein: CASTLAGVSRDIQYF.